Listed below are T cell receptor beta chains from one sample, sequenced in a study of blood T cell repertoires in COVID-19. Sequenced by immunoSEQ multiplex PCR; TCRdb stores in-frame clones only, minus some. This table has approximately 170,000 clones, under 90% appearing once. Sequences were obtained from peripheral blood. The source of these receptors is a woman between 65 and 79 years old with COVID-19, enrolled during active disease. CDR3s include the opening cysteine and the closing phenylalanine or tryptophan. A D gene is named only where the DNA matches it firmly. The size of a clone is reported for some rows only, either as once, few or many, or as a class for expanded clones.

TRBV28	NA	NA	TRBJ1-1	TGTGCCAGCAGTCCCCGGGGGGCTTTGAACACTGAAGCTTTCTTT	CASSPRGALNTEAFF
TRBV2	TRBD2	once	TRBJ2-1	TGTGCCAGCAGGGTATCACTAGCGGGATTCGGTGAGCAGTTCTTC	CASRVSLAGFGEQFF
TRBV5-1	NA	few	TRBJ2-2	TGCGCCAGCAGCTCCGAGACAGATTTCACCGGGGAGCTGTTTTTT	CASSSETDFTGELFF
TRBV7-2	NA	NA	TRBJ1-6	TGTGCCAGCAGCTTAGAAGGGCAGGGTTTTTCACCCCTCCACTTT	CASSLEGQGFSPLHF
TRBV5-6	TRBD1	NA	TRBJ1-6	TGTGCCAGCAGCCCAAGACAGGGCGTCTGGGATTCACCCCTCCACTTT	CASSPRQGVWDSPLHF
TRBV23-1	TRBD1	NA	TRBJ1-1	TGCGCCAGTTGGGGACAGTTGAACACTGAAGCTTTCTTT	CASWGQLNTEAFF
TRBV25-1	TRBD2	NA	TRBJ2-1	TGTGCCAGCAGCGAGCCCGGGACTAGCGGGGTAAATGAGCAGTTCTTC	CASSEPGTSGVNEQFF
TRBV7-7	NA	NA	TRBJ2-3	TGTGCTAGCAGCTCTTCAGGCACAGATACGCAGTATTTT	CASSSSGTDTQYF
TRBV6-5	NA	NA	TRBJ1-4	TGTGCCAGCAGCTTCGGACTACCTTTTGAAAAACTGTTTTTT	CASSFGLPFEKLFF
TRBV29-1	TRBD2	NA	TRBJ2-3	TGCAGCTCCTATAGCGGGAGTTTCACAGATACGCAGTATTTT	CSSYSGSFTDTQYF
TRBV30	TRBD1	NA	TRBJ1-6	TGTGCCTGGGGCCGCGACAGGGGGTCACCCCTCCACTTT	CAWGRDRGSPLHF
TRBV27	TRBD1	NA	TRBJ1-3	TGTGCCAGCAGTTCACTACAGGGGTTTGATTTATTGAACACCATATATTTT	CASSSLQGFDLLNTIYF
TRBV14	TRBD1	NA	TRBJ1-6	TGTGCCAGCAGCCGGGACAGGGGTAGGTCCTATAATTCACCCCTCCACTTT	CASSRDRGRSYNSPLHF
TRBV5-5	TRBD1	few	TRBJ1-2	TGTGCCAGCAGCTTTGCCGGGACAGGGGAGAACACCTTC	CASSFAGTGENTF
TRBV6-5	TRBD1	NA	TRBJ2-2	TGTGCCAGCACTATGGGACAGGGGGGCACCGGGGAGCTGTTTTTT	CASTMGQGGTGELFF
TRBV29-1	NA	NA	TRBJ2-3	TGCAGCGCCCTCCCCCAGAGCACAGATACGCAGTATTTT	CSALPQSTDTQYF
TRBV13	NA	NA	TRBJ1-2	TGTGCCAGCAGCGGGGCAGGGCTAGCTAACTATGGCTACACCTTC	CASSGAGLANYGYTF
TRBV27	NA	NA	TRBJ2-3	TGTGCCAGCAGTGACCCCTCGAGGACAGATACGCAGTATTTT	CASSDPSRTDTQYF
TRBV28	TRBD1	NA	TRBJ2-1	TGTGCCAGCAGTTTCCAGGACAGGGAAAGGAGTGAGCAGTTCTTC	CASSFQDRERSEQFF
TRBV28	TRBD1	NA	TRBJ1-5	TGTGCCAGCGGGACAGGGGCTAATCAGCCCCAGCATTTT	CASGTGANQPQHF
TRBV7-9	TRBD1	few	TRBJ1-3	TGTGCCAGCAGCTTCCATGGACAGGGTAGTATTACTGGAAACACCATATATTTT	CASSFHGQGSITGNTIYF
TRBV15	TRBD1	NA	TRBJ2-5	TGTGCCACCAGCGATGCGACAGGGGGGGGCCAAGAGACCCAGTACTTC	CATSDATGGGQETQYF
TRBV14	NA	NA	TRBJ1-4	TGTGCCAGCAGCCACCGGGGACTGAATGAAAAACTGTTTTTT	CASSHRGLNEKLFF
TRBV10-1	NA	NA	TRBJ2-3	TGCGCCAGCAGTGTAGATAGAGGCGATACGCAGTATTTT	CASSVDRGDTQYF
TRBV20-1	NA	NA	TRBJ2-1	TGCAGTGCTAGTAGACAGAGCTCCTACAATGAGCAGTTCTTC	CSASRQSSYNEQFF
TRBV9	TRBD1	NA	TRBJ1-1	TGTGCCAGCAGCCCTGTAGAGGGGGCAGCTTTCTTT	CASSPVEGAAFF
TRBV20-1	NA	NA	TRBJ2-4	TGCAGTGCTAGTTCGGAGAGGGACATTCAGTACTTC	CSASSERDIQYF
TRBV19	NA	NA	TRBJ1-5	TGTGCCAGTAGTAATCAGGGTTTAGGGCAGCCCCAGCATTTT	CASSNQGLGQPQHF
TRBV5-1	NA	NA	TRBJ1-5	TGCGCCAGCAGCGTGTCAGGTGATAGCAATCAGCCCCAGCATTTT	CASSVSGDSNQPQHF
TRBV7-2	NA	once	TRBJ1-3	TGTGCCAGCAGCTTAGTATCAGGCTCTGGAAACACCATATATTTT	CASSLVSGSGNTIYF
TRBV19	NA	once	TRBJ2-5	TGTGCCAGTAACGGGAGAGGGGCCCAAGAGACCCAGTACTTC	CASNGRGAQETQYF
TRBV7-8	TRBD1	NA	TRBJ1-1	TGTGCCAGCAGCTTAGATCCCGGACAGGGGAACGCTGAAGCTTTCTTT	CASSLDPGQGNAEAFF